This T cell receptor beta chain was sequenced during a study of T cell responses to AZD1222 COVID-19 vaccine. Regarding the study as a whole: Increased Spike-specific TCR breadth and depth were observed after two AZD1222 doses. At baseline, seropositivity was found in only a handful of AZD1222 recipients. It was only after the peak T cell response that any repertoires were sampled. The donor cohort was predominantly white British with a female majority, and clonal diversity may have been underestimated.

Using immunoSEQ multiplex PCR, the repertoire was profiled, and TCRdb retains in-frame clones only, with some absent. Among around 150,000 clones, around 94% were seen once, and the ten largest hold over 0.95%. CDR3 size: 14 residues. V lost 7 bases and J lost 0, with 7 bases in between. Per the germline V gene, CDR1 is LNHDA and CDR2 is SQIVND (reference sequence). Worth noting for this clone: Its antigen is still unknown.

Sequenced here: peripheral blood, sampled on day 0 of AZD1222 vaccination. The V call is TRBV19, the J call TRBJ2-6; tentative D call: TRBD1 (5 bases). This clonotype was sampled from an adult in good health. For the CDR3, the DNA is TGTGCCAGTAAGGGGTACTCTGGGGCCAACGTCCTGACTTTC. Translated, it gives CASKGYSGANVLTF.